These T cell receptor beta chains were read from a single sample in a study of T cells in Graves' hyperthyroidism and ophthalmopathy. TCRdb itself ran the multiplex PCR reads through MiXCR, one entry per CDR3 protein. Counted here are over 200,000 distinct CDR3 sequences, about 15% occurring once; the ten biggest clones make up 13%. Sequenced: blood. The source of these receptors is a woman aged 40 to 50 with Graves' hyperthyroidism that later progressed to Graves' ophthalmopathy. The CDR3 runs from the conserved cysteine through the conserved F or W. Fields, in order: V gene, clone size, D gene, J gene, CDR3 DNA, CDR3 protein. The D gene is left open where the match is weak. Size is omitted from some rows. Given values are once, few, many or a class for expanded clones.

>TRBV2|many|NA|TRBJ2-5
TGTGCCGGAGGAGGAGAAGAGACCCAGTACTTC
CAGGGEETQYF
>TRBV29-1|many|NA|TRBJ1-1
TGCAGCGTGACCATCTCCTCCACTGAAGCTTTCTTT
CSVTISSTEAFF
>TRBV4-1|few|NA|TRBJ1-1
TGCGCCAGCAGCCATCCTAAGGTTAACACTGAAGCTTTCTTT
CASSHPKVNTEAFF
>TRBV14|NA|TRBD2|TRBJ2-1
TGTGCCAGCAACCAAGGGTGGCTAGCGGGAGCTCACAGTGAGCAGTTCTTC
CASNQGWLAGAHSEQFF
>TRBV6-2/TRBV6-3|NA|NA|TRBJ2-1
TGTGCCAGCAGTTCCCTATATAGCTACAATGAGCAGTTCTTC
CASSSLYSYNEQFF
>TRBV5-1|many|NA|TRBJ1-4
TGCGCCAGCAGCTTGAGGGGCGGAGGGAATGAAAAACTGTTTTTT
CASSLRGGGNEKLFF
>TRBV6-1|NA|TRBD2|TRBJ2-2
TGTGCCAGCAGAGTCACCGGGACTAGCGGGAGTGGGATCGCCGGGGAGCTGTTTTTT
CASRVTGTSGSGIAGELFF
>TRBV5-6|NA|TRBD2|TRBJ2-7
TGTGCCAGCAGCGCCCTCCCGGGACTAGCGGTTATCTACGAGCAGTACTTC
CASSALPGLAVIYEQYF
>TRBV2|many|NA|TRBJ1-5
TGTGCCAGCAGTGAAGACTTCAATCAGCCCCAGCATTTT
CASSEDFNQPQHF
>TRBV13|few|NA|TRBJ2-7
TGTGCCAGCAGCTTCAGACAGAGCTACGAGCAGTACTTC
CASSFRQSYEQYF
>TRBV11-2|many|NA|TRBJ2-7
TGTGCCAGCAGCTTCCGAAAGCGGGAGCAGTACTTC
CASSFRKREQYF
>TRBV20-1|many|NA|TRBJ1-1
TGCAGTGCTATGAAAAATCTCAGGAATACTGAAGCTTTCTTT
CSAMKNLRNTEAFF
>TRBV27|many|TRBD2|TRBJ2-3
TGTGCCAGCAGTTCCGGGACTAGACCGCATACGCAGTATTTT
CASSSGTRPHTQYF
>TRBV18|many|NA|TRBJ2-5
TGTGCCAGCTCACCACCTGGAGAGACCCAGTACTTC
CASSPPGETQYF
>TRBV9|NA|NA|TRBJ2-1
TGTGCCAGCAGCGTATTCGCTGCTGCCTACAATGAGCAGTTCTTC
CASSVFAAAYNEQFF
>TRBV10-3|many|NA|TRBJ1-1
TGTGCCATCAGCGTACAGGAGGACACTGAAGCTTTCTTT
CAISVQEDTEAFF
>TRBV7-9|many|NA|TRBJ2-3
TGTGCCAGCAGCCAAACAGGGGATACGCAGTATTTT
CASSQTGDTQYF
>TRBV6-5|NA|NA|TRBJ1-6
TGTGCCAGCAGTTTCGGACGGGTGAATTCACCCCTCCACTTT
CASSFGRVNSPLHF
>TRBV5-1|NA|TRBD1|TRBJ2-7
TGCGCCAGCAGCATGGACAGGGTTTACGAGCAGTACTTC
CASSMDRVYEQYF
>TRBV9|NA|NA|TRBJ2-7
TGTGCCAGCAGCGTTAGACCGGGCGAGCAGTACTTC
CASSVRPGEQYF
>TRBV20-1|many|NA|TRBJ1-1
TGCAGTGCTGCCAGACAGACAATGAACACTGAAGCTTTCTTT
CSAARQTMNTEAFF
>TRBV5-6|many|TRBD1|TRBJ1-6
TGTGCCAGCAGCAACGAGGGACAGGGAAATAATTCACCCCTCCACTTT
CASSNEGQGNNSPLHF
>TRBV30|many|NA|TRBJ2-3
TGTGCCTGGAGTGTCGGTGGGAGGCTAAGCACAGATACGCAGTATTTT
CAWSVGGRLSTDTQYF
>TRBV5-1|NA|TRBD1|TRBJ2-7
TGCGCCAGCAGCTATGGGGTACAGGGGCGAGAGCAGTACTTC
CASSYGVQGREQYF
>TRBV5-1|NA|NA|TRBJ2-3
TGCGCCAGCAGCATAGGACACTACACAGATACGCAGTATTTT
CASSIGHYTDTQYF
>TRBV18|few|TRBD1|TRBJ2-2
TGTGCCAGCTCACCTGGGACAGCGGCGAGCACCGGGGAGCTGTTTTTT
CASSPGTAASTGELFF
>TRBV6-1|many|NA|TRBJ2-7
TGTGCCAGCAGGCTTACAGAGACTTCCTACGAGCAGTACTTC
CASRLTETSYEQYF
>TRBV15|NA|TRBD1|TRBJ1-5
TGTGCCACCAGCAGAGCCGGGACAGGGGAACAGCCCCAGCATTTT
CATSRAGTGEQPQHF
>TRBV15|many|NA|TRBJ2-3
TGTGCCACCAGCAGAGATGGTTCGAGCGGCAACACAGATACGCAGTATTTT
CATSRDGSSGNTDTQYF
>TRBV5-1|NA|TRBD2|TRBJ2-1
TGCGCCAGCAGCTTGGACGTTAGCGGGGGGGCGAATGAGCAGTTCTTC
CASSLDVSGGANEQFF
>TRBV5-5|many|TRBD2|TRBJ2-1
TGTGCCAGCAGCTTGATAGCGGGAGCTGGCAATGAGCAGTTCTTC
CASSLIAGAGNEQFF
>TRBV4-1|many|NA|TRBJ2-4
TGCGCCAGCAGCCAAATGCAACTAGGGGAAAACATTCAGTACTTC
CASSQMQLGENIQYF
>TRBV27|many|NA|TRBJ1-6
TGTGCCAGCAGTCTTAACAGTTTTAATTCACCCCTCCACTTT
CASSLNSFNSPLHF
>TRBV2|many|TRBD1|TRBJ2-3
TGTGCCAGCGCTAAGGAAGGGGGCGTGACAGATACGCAGTATTTT
CASAKEGGVTDTQYF
>TRBV5-1|many|NA|TRBJ2-3
TGCGCCAGCAGCCCGGCGGTTGGCGGGATGACAGATACGCAGTATTTT
CASSPAVGGMTDTQYF
>TRBV7-9|many|TRBD2|TRBJ2-3
TGTGCCAGCAGCCCGCGGACTAGCATGAAGACAGATACGCAGTATTTT
CASSPRTSMKTDTQYF
>TRBV4-1|NA|TRBD2|TRBJ2-1
TGCGCCAGCAGCCAAGTTTCGCTAGCGGAAAATGAGCAGTTCTTC
CASSQVSLAENEQFF
>TRBV2|many|NA|TRBJ2-3
TGTGCCAGCGGGATAAGGACAGATACGCAGTATTTT
CASGIRTDTQYF
>TRBV7-9|many|NA|TRBJ2-1
TGTGCCAGCAGCCCTACCTCCTCTCATGAGCAGTTCTTC
CASSPTSSHEQFF
>TRBV7-9|NA|TRBD2|TRBJ2-1
TGTGCCAGCAGCAGGGGGACTAGCGGGGGGGATGAGCAGTTCTTC
CASSRGTSGGDEQFF
>TRBV28|NA|NA|TRBJ2-7
TGTGCCAGCAGTTTACCCGGGTATGTCGGCGAGCAGTACTTC
CASSLPGYVGEQYF
>TRBV9|few|TRBD2|TRBJ2-7
TGTGCCAGCAGCGCGGGACTAAAGCCCTACGAGCAGTACTTC
CASSAGLKPYEQYF
>TRBV15|many|NA|TRBJ1-4
TGTGCCACCAGCAGAGATACGGCCCGGGGGGTTGGGGAAAAACTGTTTTTT
CATSRDTARGVGEKLFF
>TRBV6-4|once|NA|TRBJ2-3
TGTGCCAGCAGTGTTTCGGGGGCAGATACGCAGTATTTT
CASSVSGADTQYF
>TRBV11-2|few|NA|TRBJ1-4
TGTGCCAGCAGGACGACGGCAGGGGCCCAGGAAAAACTGTTTTTT
CASRTTAGAQEKLFF
>TRBV30|many|TRBD1|TRBJ2-2
TGTGCCTGGGACGGACAGGGGACCGGGGAGCTGTTTTTT
CAWDGQGTGELFF
>TRBV7-9|many|TRBD2|TRBJ2-1
TGTGCCAGCAGCTTAGTGCGGGGGACGAACCTCAATGAGCAGTTCTTC
CASSLVRGTNLNEQFF
>TRBV29-1|few|NA|TRBJ1-2
TGCAGCGTTGAAGGGCAGCCTTATGGCTACACCTTC
CSVEGQPYGYTF
>TRBV24-1|many|TRBD1|TRBJ1-4
TGTGCCACCAGTGATTCCGGGACAGGGCTTGAAAAACTGTTTTTT
CATSDSGTGLEKLFF
>TRBV3-1|few|TRBD2|TRBJ2-7
TGTGCCAGCAGTCACGGGACTAGCAGATACGAGCAGTACTTC
CASSHGTSRYEQYF
>TRBV29-1|few|NA|TRBJ2-1
TGCAGCGTCCCGGCGGGTGGTACCTACAATGAGCAGTTCTTC
CSVPAGGTYNEQFF
>TRBV6-1|many|NA|TRBJ2-3
TGTGCCAGCAGTGAAGGTGTGGGATCGGGAACAGATACGCAGTATTTT
CASSEGVGSGTDTQYF
>TRBV28|many|TRBD2|TRBJ2-3
TGTGCCAGCAGTTTAGGTAGCGGGCCTACAACAGATACGCAGTATTTT
CASSLGSGPTTDTQYF
>TRBV20-1|NA|TRBD1|TRBJ1-1
TGCAGTGCACCGGGACAGGGTCTTCGAAATACTGAAGCTTTCTTT
CSAPGQGLRNTEAFF
>TRBV28|NA|TRBD1|TRBJ2-3
TGTGCCAGCAGTTTATGGACAGGGGACGGGGAGATATACACAGATACGCAGTATTTT
CASSLWTGDGEIYTDTQYF